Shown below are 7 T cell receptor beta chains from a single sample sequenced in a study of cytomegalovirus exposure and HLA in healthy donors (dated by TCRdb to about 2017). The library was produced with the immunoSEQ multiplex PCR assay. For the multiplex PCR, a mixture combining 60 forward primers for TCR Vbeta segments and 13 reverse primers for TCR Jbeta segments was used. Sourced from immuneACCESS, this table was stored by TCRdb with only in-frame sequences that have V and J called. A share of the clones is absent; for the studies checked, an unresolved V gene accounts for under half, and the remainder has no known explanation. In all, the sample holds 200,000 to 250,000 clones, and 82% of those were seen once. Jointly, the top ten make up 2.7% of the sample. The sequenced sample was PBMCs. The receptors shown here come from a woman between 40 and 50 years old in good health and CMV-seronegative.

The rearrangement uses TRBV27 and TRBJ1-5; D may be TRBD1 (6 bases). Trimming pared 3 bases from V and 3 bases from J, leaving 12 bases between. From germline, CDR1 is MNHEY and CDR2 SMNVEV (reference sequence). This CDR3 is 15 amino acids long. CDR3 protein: CASSFKGQDNQPQHF. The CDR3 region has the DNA TGTGCCAGCAGTTTCAAGGGACAAGACAATCAGCCCCAGCATTTT.

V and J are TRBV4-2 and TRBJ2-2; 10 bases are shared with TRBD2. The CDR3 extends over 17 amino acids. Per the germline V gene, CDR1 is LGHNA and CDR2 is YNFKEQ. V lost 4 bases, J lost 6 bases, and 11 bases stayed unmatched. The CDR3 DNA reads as TGTGCCAGCAGCCCGGTTCCTAGCGGGAGTTTGGCCGGGGAGCTGTTTTTT. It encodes CASSPVPSGSLAGELFF.

This CDR3 is CASSLIRSTEREQYF. The CDR3 nucleotides read TGTGCCAGCAGCTTAATTAGGAGCACGGAAAGGGAGCAGTACTTC. This chain connects TRBV7-8 to TRBJ2-7; unclear D gene. V was pared by 2 bases and J by 7 bases, with 18 bases between. Germline V gene data show CDR1 as SGHVS and CDR2 as FQNEAQ. CDR3 size: 15 residues.

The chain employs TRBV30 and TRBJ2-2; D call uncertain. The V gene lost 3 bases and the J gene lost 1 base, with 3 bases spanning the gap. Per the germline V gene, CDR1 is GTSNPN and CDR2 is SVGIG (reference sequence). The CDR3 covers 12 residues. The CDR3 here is CAWRLNTGELFF. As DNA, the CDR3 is TGTGCCTGGAGACTGAACACCGGGGAGCTGTTTTTT.

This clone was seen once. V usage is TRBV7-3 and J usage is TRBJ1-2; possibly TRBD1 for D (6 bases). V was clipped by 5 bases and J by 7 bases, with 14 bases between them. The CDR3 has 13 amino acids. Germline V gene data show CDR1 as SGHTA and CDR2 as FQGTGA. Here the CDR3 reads CASSHGGARGYTF. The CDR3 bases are TGTGCCAGCAGCCACGGGGGGGCGCGTGGCTACACCTTC.

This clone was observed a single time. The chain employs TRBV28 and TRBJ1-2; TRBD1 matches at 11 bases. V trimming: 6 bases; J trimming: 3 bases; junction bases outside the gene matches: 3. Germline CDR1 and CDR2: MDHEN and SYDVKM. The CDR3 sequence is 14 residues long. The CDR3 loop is CASRDRGLYYGYTF. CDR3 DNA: TGTGCCAGCAGGGACAGGGGGCTCTACTATGGCTACACCTTC.

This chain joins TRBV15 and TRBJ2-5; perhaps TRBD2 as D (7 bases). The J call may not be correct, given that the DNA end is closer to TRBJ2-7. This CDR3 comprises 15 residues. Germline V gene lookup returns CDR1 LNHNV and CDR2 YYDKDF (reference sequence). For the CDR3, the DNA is TGTGCCACCAGCGGGGGGGGACACCAATCCTACGAGCAGTACTTC. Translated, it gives CATSGGGHQSYEQYF.